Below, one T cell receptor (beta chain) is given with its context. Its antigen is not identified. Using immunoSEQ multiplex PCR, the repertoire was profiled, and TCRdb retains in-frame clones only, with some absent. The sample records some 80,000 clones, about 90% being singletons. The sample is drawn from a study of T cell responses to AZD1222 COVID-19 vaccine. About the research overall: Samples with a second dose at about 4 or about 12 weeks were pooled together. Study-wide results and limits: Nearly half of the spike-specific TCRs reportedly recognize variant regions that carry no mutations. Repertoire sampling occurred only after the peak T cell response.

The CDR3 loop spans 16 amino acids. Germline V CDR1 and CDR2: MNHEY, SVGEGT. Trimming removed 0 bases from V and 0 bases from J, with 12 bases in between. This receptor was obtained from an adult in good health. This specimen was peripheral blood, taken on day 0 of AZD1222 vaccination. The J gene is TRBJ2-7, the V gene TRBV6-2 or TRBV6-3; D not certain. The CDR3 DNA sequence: TGTGCCAGCAGTTACTCGTGGGCGGCCGTCTCCTACGAGCAGTACTTC. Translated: CASSYSWAAVSYEQYF.